A single T cell receptor (beta chain) is shown here with its context. Its specificity is unknown. In the PCR, 60 Vbeta and 13 Jbeta primers were used. TCRdb's copy holds only in-frame clones and misses some; the assay was immunoSEQ multiplex PCR. The table lists 150,000 to 200,000 clones, approximately 82% of them singletons. The record originates from a study of cytomegalovirus exposure and HLA in healthy donors. CDR3 size: 15 residues. Trimming left V 5 bases short and J 0 bases short, with 11 bases between. Germline V lookup: CDR1 SGHVS, CDR2 FNYEAQ. Study-wide findings and caveats: Near-uniform donor sequencing depth was presumed by presence/absence analyses. Some segments of the V type, notably TRBV6-2 and TRBV6-3, were excluded as indistinguishable. Earlier analysis looked at TCR beta V segments, and most were productive about 90% or about 30% of the time. Among the most significant clusters, several appeared linked to common viral pathogens in a later analysis.

Sample: PBMCs. The receptor's source is a woman aged 18 to 35 in good health and CMV-seropositive. This chain links TRBV7-6 with TRBJ1-3; no clear D. CDR3 sequence reads: CASSPGGDSGNTIYF. The CDR3, as DNA: TGTGCCAGCAGCCCAGGCGGGGACTCTGGAAACACCATATATTTT.